These T cell receptor beta chains were read from a single sample in a study of T-cell reconstitution after alpha-beta-depleted transplantation in children. Via MiXCR, TCRdb re-called the PCR reads, giving one row per CDR3 protein. The sample contains around 180,000 distinct CDR3 sequences, around 10% of which appear only once. Sequencing was performed on PBMCs, taken before TCRalphabeta/CD19-depleted stem cell transplant. The receptor source for this set is a boy younger than 10 with acute myeloid leukemia, due to receive a stem cell transplant. CDR3s include the opening cysteine and the closing phenylalanine or tryptophan. Fields, in order: clone size, J gene, V gene, CDR3 protein. A row's size may be missing; if present it is once, few, many or a size class.

few TRBJ1-6 TRBV5-1 CASSRTGPNANSPLHF
many TRBJ2-5 TRBV12-3/TRBV12-4 CASSPGLAVETQYF
many TRBJ1-6 TRBV3-1 CASSQDPNEGPLHF
many TRBJ2-1 TRBV5-1 CASSTLRTISRSPNEGSNEQFF
many TRBJ2-5 TRBV20-1 CSAPGGRLWQETQYF
many TRBJ2-5 TRBV5-5 CASSWAGSTKQETQYF
many TRBJ2-1 TRBV20-1 CSARVLGRAYNEQFF
NA TRBJ2-5 TRBV19 CASKTRAEYQETQYF
many TRBJ2-6 TRBV27 CASRASTSSGANVLTF
many TRBJ1-1 TRBV20-1 CSARDPGDTEAFF
many TRBJ1-2 TRBV27 CASSSLEGAQGYTF
many TRBJ2-2 TRBV7-9 CASSLFRGDTGELFF
many TRBJ1-1 TRBV3-1 CASSTRTGRTEAFF
many TRBJ1-6 TRBV5-1 CASSFIPAPTSSSLHF
many TRBJ1-1 TRBV7-2 CASSLVGGGMGTEAFF
many TRBJ1-2 TRBV5-1 CASSSAGTGDYGYTF